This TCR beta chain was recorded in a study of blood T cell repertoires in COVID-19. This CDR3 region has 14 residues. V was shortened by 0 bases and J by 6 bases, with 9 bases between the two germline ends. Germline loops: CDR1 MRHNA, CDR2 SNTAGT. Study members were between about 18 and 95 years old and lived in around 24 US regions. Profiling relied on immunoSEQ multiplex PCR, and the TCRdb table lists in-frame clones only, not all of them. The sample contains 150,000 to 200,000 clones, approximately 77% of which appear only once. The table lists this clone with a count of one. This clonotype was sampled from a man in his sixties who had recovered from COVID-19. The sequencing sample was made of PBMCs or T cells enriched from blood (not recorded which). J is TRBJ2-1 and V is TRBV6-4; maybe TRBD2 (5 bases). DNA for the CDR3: TGTGCCAGCAGTGACTCCGGGGATGGCAATGAGCAGTTCTTC. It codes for CASSDSGDGNEQFF.